Reported below is one T cell receptor (beta chain). Its target is unknown. Mismatch with germline at one junction end may stem from a read error. Generated by immunoSEQ multiplex PCR, the TCRdb table keeps only in-frame clones and is missing some. The sample lists 31,000 or so clones; around 85% were seen once. The CDR3 totals 12 residues. Germline V gives CDR1 MNHNS, CDR2 SASEGT. These data belong to a study of STAT5B mutations in CD4+ large granular lymphocyte leukemia. Overall study findings and caveats: Patient CD4-sorted repertoires stayed more clonal than healthy ones after leukemic-clone removal. About a quarter of private leukemic clonotypes occurred rarely in other patients' non-leukemic repertoires. 8/27 top patient clones versus 2/35 control clones were TRBV06-family. Data were not HLA-matched across samples.

This sequence was found in a human donor in good health. The specimen sequenced was CD4+ T cells from blood buffy coats. The V and J genes are TRBV6-1 and TRBJ1-4; 10 bases map to TRBD1. In DNA form, the CDR3 reads TGTGCCAGCAGTGACGGCCGGGACAGGGGTGTTTTT. Its protein is CASSDGRDRGVF.